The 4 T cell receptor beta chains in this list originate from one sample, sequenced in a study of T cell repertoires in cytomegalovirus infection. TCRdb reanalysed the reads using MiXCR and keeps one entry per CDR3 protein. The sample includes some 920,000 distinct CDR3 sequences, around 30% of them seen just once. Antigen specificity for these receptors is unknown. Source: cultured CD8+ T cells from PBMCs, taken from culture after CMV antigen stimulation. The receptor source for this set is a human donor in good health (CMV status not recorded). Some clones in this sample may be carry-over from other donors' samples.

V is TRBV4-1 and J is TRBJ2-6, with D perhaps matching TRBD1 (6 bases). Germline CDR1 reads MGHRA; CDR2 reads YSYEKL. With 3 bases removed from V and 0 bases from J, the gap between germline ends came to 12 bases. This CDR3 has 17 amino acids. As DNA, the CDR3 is TGCGCCAGCAGCCAGGTGACAGGTGGCTCTGGGGCCAACGTCCTGACTTTC. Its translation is CASSQVTGGSGANVLTF.

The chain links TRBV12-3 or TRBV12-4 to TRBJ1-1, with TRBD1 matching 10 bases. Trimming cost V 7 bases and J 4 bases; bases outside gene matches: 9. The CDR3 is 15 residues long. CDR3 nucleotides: TGTGCCAGCACCCCTGCGACAGGGGGCATCACTGAAGCTTTCTTT. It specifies CASTPATGGITEAFF.

The CDR3 sequence is CASSQNGQGQNTEAFF. For the CDR3, the DNA is TGTGCCAGCAGCCAAAACGGACAGGGCCAGAACACTGAAGCTTTCTTT. The chain employs TRBV3-1 and TRBJ1-1; 8 positions agree with TRBD1. CDR1 is LGHDT, CDR2 YNNKEL, per germline (reference sequence). Trimming at V came to 2 bases and at J to 1 base, leaving 6 bases not matched to a gene. The length of the CDR3 is 16 residues.

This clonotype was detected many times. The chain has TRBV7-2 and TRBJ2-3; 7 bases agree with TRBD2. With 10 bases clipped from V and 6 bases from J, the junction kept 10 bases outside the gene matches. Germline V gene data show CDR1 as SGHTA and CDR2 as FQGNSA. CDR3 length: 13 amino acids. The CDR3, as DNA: TGTGCCACCCAGCTGGTGGGAGGGGATACGCAGTATTTT. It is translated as CATQLVGGDTQYF.